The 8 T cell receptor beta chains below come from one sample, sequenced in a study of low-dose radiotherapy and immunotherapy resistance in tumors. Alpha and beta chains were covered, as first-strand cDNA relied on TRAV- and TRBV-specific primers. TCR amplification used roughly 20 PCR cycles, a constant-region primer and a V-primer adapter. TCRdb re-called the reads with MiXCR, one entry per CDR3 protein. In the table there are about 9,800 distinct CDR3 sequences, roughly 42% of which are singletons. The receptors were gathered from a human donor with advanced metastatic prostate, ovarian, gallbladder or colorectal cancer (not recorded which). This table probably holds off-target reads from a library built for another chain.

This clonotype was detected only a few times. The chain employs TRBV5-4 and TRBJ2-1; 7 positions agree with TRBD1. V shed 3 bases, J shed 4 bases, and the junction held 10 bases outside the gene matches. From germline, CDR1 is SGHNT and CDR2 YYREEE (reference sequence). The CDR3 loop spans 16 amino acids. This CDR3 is CASSSWDSQQYNEQFF. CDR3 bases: TGTGCCAGCAGCTCGTGGGACAGCCAACAATACAATGAGCAGTTCTTC.

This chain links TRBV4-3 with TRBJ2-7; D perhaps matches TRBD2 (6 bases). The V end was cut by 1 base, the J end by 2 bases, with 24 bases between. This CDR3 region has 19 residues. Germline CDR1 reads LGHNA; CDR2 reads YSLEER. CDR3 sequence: CASSQVGGRGRGFAYEQYF. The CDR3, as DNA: TGCGCCAGCAGCCAAGTTGGAGGGCGAGGGAGAGGCTTCGCCTACGAGCAGTACTTC.

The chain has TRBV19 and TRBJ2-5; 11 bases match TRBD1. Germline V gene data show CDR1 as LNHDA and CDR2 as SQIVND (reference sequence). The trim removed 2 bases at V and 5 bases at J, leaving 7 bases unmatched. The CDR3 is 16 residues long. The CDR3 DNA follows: TGTGCCAGTAGTATATCTGGACAGGGGGCGCACGAGACCCAGTACTTC. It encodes CASSISGQGAHETQYF.

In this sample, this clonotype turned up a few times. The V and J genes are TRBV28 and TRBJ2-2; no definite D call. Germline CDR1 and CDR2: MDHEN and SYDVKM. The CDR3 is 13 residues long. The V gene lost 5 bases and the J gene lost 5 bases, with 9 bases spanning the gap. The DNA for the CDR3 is TGTGCCAGCAGTCAGACTTCAACCGGGGAGCTGTTTTTT. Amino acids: CASSQTSTGELFF.

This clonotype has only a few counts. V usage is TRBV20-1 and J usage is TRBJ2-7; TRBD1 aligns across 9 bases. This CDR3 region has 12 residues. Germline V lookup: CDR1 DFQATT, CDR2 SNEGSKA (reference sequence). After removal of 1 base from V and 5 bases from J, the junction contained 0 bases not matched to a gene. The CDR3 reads CSARGTGDEQYF. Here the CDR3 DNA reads TGCAGTGCTAGAGGGACAGGGGACGAGCAGTACTTC.

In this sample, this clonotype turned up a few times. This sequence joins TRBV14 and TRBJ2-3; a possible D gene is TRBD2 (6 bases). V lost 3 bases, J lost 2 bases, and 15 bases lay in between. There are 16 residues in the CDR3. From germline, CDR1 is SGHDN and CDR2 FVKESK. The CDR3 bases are TGTGCCAGCAGCCACCGTTGGAGGGGAATCACAGATACGCAGTATTTT. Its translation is CASSHRWRGITDTQYF.

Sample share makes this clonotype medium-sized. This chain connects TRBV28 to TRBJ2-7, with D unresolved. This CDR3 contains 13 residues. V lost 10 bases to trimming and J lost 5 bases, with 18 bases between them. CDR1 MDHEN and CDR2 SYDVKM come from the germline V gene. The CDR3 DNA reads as TGTGCCACCGCAGAATGGGCGGTTAACGAGCAGTACTTC. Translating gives CATAEWAVNEQYF.

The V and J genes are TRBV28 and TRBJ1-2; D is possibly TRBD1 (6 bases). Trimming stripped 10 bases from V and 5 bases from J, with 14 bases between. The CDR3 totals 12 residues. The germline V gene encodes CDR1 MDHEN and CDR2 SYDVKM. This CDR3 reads CAITDSLYGYTF. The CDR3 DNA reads TGTGCCATTACGGACAGCCTTTATGGCTACACCTTC.